A single sample gave rise to the 21 T cell receptor beta chains below, sequenced in a study of cytomegalovirus exposure and HLA in healthy donors. PCR involved 60 Vbeta and 13 Jbeta primers. Assay used: immunoSEQ multiplex PCR; TCRdb lists only in-frame clones, some missing. Of 150,000 or so clones listed, roughly 79% were seen once; the top ten hold 3.1%. The sample taken for sequencing was PBMCs. These receptors were obtained from a woman between 50 and 59 years old in good health and CMV-seropositive.

V and J are TRBV2 and TRBJ1-3, with D maybe TRBD1 (5 bases). This CDR3 is 17 amino acids long. Germline V CDR1 and CDR2: SNHLY, FYNNEI. Trimming took off 2 bases at V and 0 bases at J, with 14 bases between the two ends. CDR3 in DNA: TGTGCCAGCAGTGAAAACCCTGGCAGGGTCTCTGGAAACACCATATATTTT. It codes for CASSENPGRVSGNTIYF.

V and J are TRBV29-1 and TRBJ2-7, with 7 bases matching TRBD1. Trimming cost V 7 bases and J 5 bases; bases outside gene matches: 11. The CDR3 is 13 residues long. CDR1 is SQVTM and CDR2 is ANQGSEA in the germline V gene. This CDR3 reads CSAQDRPKDEQYF. In nucleotides, the CDR3 is TGCAGCGCGCAGGACAGGCCTAAGGACGAGCAGTACTTC.

The chain links TRBV15 to TRBJ2-7; tentative D call: TRBD2 (7 bases). V was shortened by 3 bases and J by 6 bases, with 18 bases between the two germline ends. Per germline, CDR1 LNHNV and CDR2 YYDKDF (reference sequence). The CDR3 consists of 15 residues. For the CDR3, the DNA is TGTGCCACCAGCAGTGCCTTGGGAGGGGGGTCCGAGCAGTACTTC. Translation: CATSSALGGGSEQYF.

The chain recombines TRBV9 with TRBJ1-2; a weak D match, TRBD1 (6 bases). CDR3 length: 16 residues. V gave up 4 bases and J gave up 2 bases, with 18 bases separating them. Germline assignment: CDR1 SGDLS and CDR2 YYNGEE. CDR3 residues: CASSPMGYGQNYGYTF. The CDR3 DNA follows: TGTGCCAGCAGCCCCATGGGGTATGGACAGAACTATGGCTACACCTTC.

The chain recombines TRBV29-1 with TRBJ1-5; TRBD1 matches 9 bases. Germline V gene lookup returns CDR1 SQVTM and CDR2 ANQGSEA. V shed 7 bases and J 5 bases; nucleotides not matched to a gene: 6. This CDR3 has 13 residues. As DNA, the CDR3 is TGCAGCGCTCAACAGGGGGCGGATCAGCCCCAGCATTTT. Translated: CSAQQGADQPQHF.

V gene TRBV4-3 combines with J gene TRBJ2-7; a possible D gene is TRBD2 (6 bases). Trimming took off 1 base at V and 2 bases at J, with 15 bases between the two ends. Germline V gene lookup returns CDR1 LGHNA and CDR2 YSLEER. This CDR3 is 16 amino acids long. The CDR3 bases are TGCGCCAGCAGCCAAGGGGGCGCGGGACCGGCCTACGAGCAGTACTTC. Its protein product is CASSQGGAGPAYEQYF.

This clone was seen a handful of times. The chain uses TRBV6-4 and TRBJ2-2; 9 bases match TRBD1. V was pared by 5 bases and J by 4 bases, with 5 bases of the junction left unmatched. The germline CDR1 and CDR2 sequences are MRHNA and SNTAGT. The CDR3 length is 15 residues. This CDR3 reads CASSTGGDTTGELFF. The DNA of the CDR3 is TGTGCCAGCAGTACAGGGGGCGATACCACCGGGGAGCTGTTTTTT.

Worth noting for this clone: A read error may account for a junction end that differs from germline. CDR3: CSSSLDWPILGANEQFF. The CDR3 coding sequence is TGTTCCAGCAGCTTAGATTGGCCAATTCTAGGGGCTAATGAGCAGTTCTTC. The V gene is TRBV7-9, the J gene TRBJ2-1, with TRBD1 as a possible D gene (5 bases). The germline gives CDR1 SEHNR, CDR2 FQNEAQ (reference sequence). CDR3 length: 17 amino acids.

This clone turned up a few times. The chain joins TRBV19 to TRBJ2-2; D is ambiguous. This CDR3 comprises 12 residues. The germline V and J ends were trimmed by 6 bases and 6 bases, with 8 bases remaining between them. From germline, CDR1 is LNHDA and CDR2 SQIVND (reference sequence). The CDR3: CASRLGAGELFF. CDR3 DNA: TGTGCCAGTAGGCTAGGAGCCGGGGAGCTGTTTTTT.

The chain carries TRBV2 and TRBJ1-1; D may be TRBD1 (6 bases). This CDR3 has 13 amino acids. Trimming shortened V by 7 bases and J by 1 base, and 10 bases separated the two germline ends. The germline CDR1 and CDR2 sequences are SNHLY and FYNNEI. The CDR3 here is CASKKGGNTEAFF. The CDR3, as DNA: TGTGCCAGCAAAAAAGGGGGGAACACTGAAGCTTTCTTT.

This sequence joins TRBV5-1 and TRBJ2-7; 12 bases fit TRBD2. Unmatched junction bases numbered 3, after V lost 1 base and J lost 7 bases. This CDR3 contains 14 residues. The germline V gene has CDR1 SGHRS and CDR2 YFSETQ. The CDR3 sequence: CASSLPGTSGEQYF. DNA for the CDR3: TGCGCCAGCAGCTTGCCTGGGACTAGCGGGGAGCAGTACTTC. The variable domain in full, completed from reference TRBV5-1 and TRBJ2-7, reads KAGVTQTPRYLIKTRGQQVTLSCSPISGHRSVSWYQQTPGQGLQFLFEYFSETQRNKGNFPGRFSGRQFSNSRSEMNVSTLELGDSALYLCASSLPGTSGEQYFGPGTRLTVT.

The V call is TRBV27, the J call TRBJ1-4; D unresolved. The CDR3 length is 12 residues. Trimming cost V 3 bases and J 5 bases, with 4 bases left between them. CDR1 is MNHEY and CDR2 is SMNVEV in the germline V gene (reference sequence). The CDR3 sequence: CASSFLNEKLFF. CDR3 sequence (DNA): TGTGCCAGCAGTTTTTTAAATGAAAAACTGTTTTTT.

This clone has a handful of counts. The rearrangement joins TRBV28 to TRBJ1-1; D is unresolved. Trimming took off 2 bases at V and 3 bases at J, with 4 bases between the two ends. CDR1 and CDR2 from the germline V gene are MDHEN and SYDVKM. The CDR3 is 12 residues long. The CDR3 loop reads CASSLGHTEAFF. Here the CDR3 DNA reads TGTGCCAGCAGTTTAGGCCACACTGAAGCTTTCTTT.

V and J are TRBV5-1 and TRBJ1-2; 7 positions match TRBD1. Germline assignment: CDR1 SGHRS and CDR2 YFSETQ. The length of the CDR3 is 13 residues. V lost 7 bases and J lost 1; bases outside the gene matches: 4. CDR3 sequence reads: CASGRDSNYGYTF. CDR3 sequence (DNA): TGCGCCAGCGGCCGGGACAGTAACTATGGCTACACCTTC.

V and J are TRBV29-1 and TRBJ2-5, with 7 bases lining up with TRBD1. The CDR3 has 12 residues. Germline CDR1 is SQVTM and CDR2 is ANQGSEA. V shed 8 bases and J 3 bases; nucleotides not matched to a gene: 6. The CDR3 DNA sequence: TGCAGCTTACGGGACAGCGAAGAGACCCAGTACTTC. It codes for CSLRDSEETQYF.

The rearrangement links TRBV28 to TRBJ1-5, with a possible D match to TRBD1 (5 bases). There are 18 residues in the CDR3. V was clipped by 2 bases and J by 3 bases, with 20 bases between them. Germline V gene data show CDR1 as MDHEN and CDR2 as SYDVKM. CDR3 protein: CASSLPLPGGTDNQPQHF. The CDR3 DNA reads TGTGCCAGCAGTTTACCACTCCCCGGGGGTACGGACAATCAGCCCCAGCATTTT.

The rearrangement uses TRBV11-2 and TRBJ1-5; D uncertain. The V end lost 1 base, the J end lost 6 bases, and 7 bases lay between the germline ends. In germline, CDR1 is SGHAT, CDR2 FQNNGV. This CDR3 is 13 amino acids long. The CDR3 DNA is TGTGCCAGCAGCTTAGGGCTTGGTCAGCCCCAGCATTTT. Encoded protein: CASSLGLGQPQHF.

This clone appeared a single time. The rearrangement joins TRBV5-1 to TRBJ2-1, with 7 bases fitting TRBD1. J gave up 5 bases and V 4 bases, and 6 bases lay outside the gene matches. CDR3 length: 14 amino acids. Germline CDR1 and CDR2: SGHRS and YFSETQ. The CDR3 DNA follows: TGCGCCAGCAGCCCAACAGGGACAGACAATGAGCAGTTCTTC. The encoded protein is CASSPTGTDNEQFF.

The chain has TRBV5-1 and TRBJ2-1; tentatively, D is TRBD2 (6 bases). The ends were cut back, 4 bases at V and 10 bases at J, with 15 bases in the middle. The CDR3 is 13 amino acids. CDR1 is SGHRS and CDR2 is YFSETQ in the germline V gene. Here the CDR3 reads CASSPRQEGEQFF. The CDR3 DNA sequence: TGCGCCAGCAGCCCCCGGCAGGAGGGAGAGCAGTTCTTC.

This chain connects TRBV11-3 to TRBJ2-3; no clear D. The CDR3 spans 14 residues. Between the trimmed V and J ends, which lost 5 bases and 0 bases, there was a span of 9 bases. From germline, CDR1 is SGHNT and CDR2 YENEEA. The CDR3 DNA sequence: TGTGCCAGCAGCCTCGGAGCTAGCACAGATACGCAGTATTTT. Amino acids: CASSLGASTDTQYF.

A word on this clone: The junction departs from germline at one end; a sequencing error may be responsible. The rearrangement uses TRBV4-2 and TRBJ2-4; D might be TRBD2 (5 bases). The CDR3 sequence is 18 residues long. Germline V gene lookup returns CDR1 LGHNA and CDR2 YNFKEQ. CDR3: CASSQDPMTSAAKNSQYF. The DNA of the CDR3 is TGTGCCAGCAGCCAAGATCCTATGACTTCAGCGGCCAAAAACAGTCAGTACTTC.